This entry lists 6 T cell receptor beta chains sequenced from one sample in a study of T cell repertoires in cytomegalovirus infection. A single record per CDR3 protein comes from TCRdb applying MiXCR to the reads. The sample gives some 940,000 distinct CDR3 sequences, 31% of which show up once; 10% to 15% is in the top ten. For these receptors, no antigen is known. The sequencing here drew on cultured CD8+ T cells from PBMCs, taken from culture after CMV antigen stimulation. Receptors were obtained from a human donor in good health (CMV status not recorded). Some clones in this sample may be carry-over from other donors' samples.

In DNA, the CDR3 is TGTGCCAGCAGTTTAGGACAGGTAGTTTGGGAGGCCCTCCACTTT. Its translation is CASSLGQVVWEALHF. The chain recombines TRBV28 with TRBJ1-6, with 7 bases that match TRBD1. The CDR3 runs 15 residues. V trimming: 2 bases; J trimming: 14 bases; junction bases outside the gene matches: 12. Germline loops: CDR1 MDHEN, CDR2 SYDVKM.

This rearrangement joins TRBV11-1 to TRBJ2-1; 8 bases line up with TRBD2. This CDR3 region has 16 residues. Germline V gene data show CDR1 as SGHAT and CDR2 as FQDESV (reference sequence). The V segment lost 0 bases and the J segment 7 bases; nucleotides outside the gene matches: 8. The CDR3 DNA is TGTGCCAGCAGCTTAGCGCGGGTCGGGGGGGCAAATGAGCAGTTCTTC. Its translation: CASSLARVGGANEQFF.

This clonotype has only a few counts. This chain joins TRBV6-1 and TRBJ1-5; TRBD1 aligns across 7 bases. The germline V gene has CDR1 MNHNS and CDR2 SASEGT. This CDR3 spans 16 amino acids. V was pared by 7 bases and J by 3 bases, with 12 bases of the junction left unmatched. In nucleotides, the CDR3 is TGTGCCAGCATGTATCTTGGGACAGACCCCAATCAGCCCCAGCATTTT. This codes for CASMYLGTDPNQPQHF.

In nucleotides, the CDR3 is TGTGCCAGCAGCCCTCGACAGACTTGGCAGTTCTTC. It translates to CASSPRQTWQFF. The gene calls are TRBV13 and TRBJ2-1; a possible D gene is TRBD1 (5 bases). With 5 bases removed from V and 12 bases from J, the gap between germline ends came to 14 bases. The germline V gene has CDR1 PRHDT and CDR2 FYEKMQ (reference sequence). CDR3 length equals 12 residues.

This clonotype came up a few times. V is TRBV15 and J is TRBJ2-3; D is ambiguous. CDR3 size: 16 residues. CDR1 is LNHNV, CDR2 YYDKDF, per germline (reference sequence). Trimming shortened V by 0 bases and J by 5 bases, and 15 bases separated the two germline ends. The CDR3 sequence is CATSRDLGPGRDTQYF. The CDR3 DNA reads TGTGCCACCAGCAGAGATCTAGGACCCGGTAGAGATACGCAGTATTTT.

This chain connects TRBV27 to TRBJ2-3; the D is unclear. CDR3 length equals 16 residues. Germline V gene lookup returns CDR1 MNHEY and CDR2 SMNVEV (reference sequence). The V gene lost 5 bases and the J gene lost 2 bases, with 17 bases spanning the gap. The CDR3: CASSAWTFSNTDTQYF. CDR3 in DNA: TGTGCCAGCAGTGCCTGGACCTTTTCTAACACAGATACGCAGTATTTT.